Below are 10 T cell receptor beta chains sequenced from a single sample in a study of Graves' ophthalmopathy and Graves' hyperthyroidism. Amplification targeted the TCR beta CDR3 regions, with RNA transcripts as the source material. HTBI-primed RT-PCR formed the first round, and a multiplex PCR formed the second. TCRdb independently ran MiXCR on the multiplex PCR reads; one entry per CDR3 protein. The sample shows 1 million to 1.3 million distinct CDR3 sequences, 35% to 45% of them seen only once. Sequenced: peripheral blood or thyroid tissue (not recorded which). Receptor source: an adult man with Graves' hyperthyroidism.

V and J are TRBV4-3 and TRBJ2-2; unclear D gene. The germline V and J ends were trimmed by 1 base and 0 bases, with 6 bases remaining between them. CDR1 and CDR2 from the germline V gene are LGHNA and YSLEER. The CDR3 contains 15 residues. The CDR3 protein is CASSQVRANTGELFF. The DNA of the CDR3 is TGCGCCAGCAGCCAAGTCCGCGCGAACACCGGGGAGCTGTTTTTT.

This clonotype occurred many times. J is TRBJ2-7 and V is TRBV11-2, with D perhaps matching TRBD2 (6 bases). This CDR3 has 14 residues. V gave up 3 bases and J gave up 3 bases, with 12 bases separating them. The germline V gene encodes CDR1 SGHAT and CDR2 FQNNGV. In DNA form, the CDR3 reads TGTGCCAGCAGCTTTCCAGGGAGGTTCTACGAGCAGTACTTC. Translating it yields CASSFPGRFYEQYF.

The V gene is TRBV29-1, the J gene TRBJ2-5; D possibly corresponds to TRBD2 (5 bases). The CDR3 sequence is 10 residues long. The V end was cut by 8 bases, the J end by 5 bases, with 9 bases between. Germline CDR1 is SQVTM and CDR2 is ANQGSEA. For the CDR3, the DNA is TGCAGCTTAGTAGCGGAGACCCAGTACTTC. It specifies CSLVAETQYF.

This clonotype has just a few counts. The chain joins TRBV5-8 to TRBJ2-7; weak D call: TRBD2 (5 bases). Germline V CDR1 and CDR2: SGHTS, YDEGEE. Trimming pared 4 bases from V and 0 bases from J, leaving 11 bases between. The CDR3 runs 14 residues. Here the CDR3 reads CASSGAAGSYEQYF. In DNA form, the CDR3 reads TGTGCCAGCAGCGGAGCGGCGGGCTCCTACGAGCAGTACTTC.

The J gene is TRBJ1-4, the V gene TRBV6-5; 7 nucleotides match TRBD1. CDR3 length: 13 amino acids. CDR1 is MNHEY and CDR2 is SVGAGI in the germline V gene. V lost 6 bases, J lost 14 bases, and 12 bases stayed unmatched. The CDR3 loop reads CASRRTGQWLLFF. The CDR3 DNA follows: TGTGCCAGCAGACGGACAGGACAATGGTTGCTGTTTTTT.

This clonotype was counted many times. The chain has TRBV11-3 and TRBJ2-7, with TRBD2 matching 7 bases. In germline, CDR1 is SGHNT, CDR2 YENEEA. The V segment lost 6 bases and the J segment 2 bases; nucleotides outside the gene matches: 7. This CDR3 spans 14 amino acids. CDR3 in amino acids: CASSQKAGPYEQYF. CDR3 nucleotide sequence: TGTGCCAGCAGTCAAAAAGCGGGGCCCTACGAGCAGTACTTC. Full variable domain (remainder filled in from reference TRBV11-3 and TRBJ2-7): EAGVVQSPRYKIIEKKQPVAFWCNPISGHNTLYWYLQNLGQGPELLIRYENEEAVDDSQLPKDRFSAERLKGVDSTLKIQPAELGDSAVYLCASSQKAGPYEQYFGPGTRLTVT.

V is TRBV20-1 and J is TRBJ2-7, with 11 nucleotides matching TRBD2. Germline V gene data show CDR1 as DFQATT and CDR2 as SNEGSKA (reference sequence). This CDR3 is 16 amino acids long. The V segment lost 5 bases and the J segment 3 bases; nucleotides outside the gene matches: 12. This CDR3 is CSAPPPAGLADYEQYF. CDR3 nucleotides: TGCAGTGCTCCACCCCCGGCGGGACTAGCGGACTACGAGCAGTACTTC.

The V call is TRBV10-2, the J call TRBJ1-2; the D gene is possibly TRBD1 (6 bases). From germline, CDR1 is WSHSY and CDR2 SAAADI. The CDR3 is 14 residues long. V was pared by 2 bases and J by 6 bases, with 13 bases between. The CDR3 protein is CASSEPDSLHGYTF. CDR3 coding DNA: TGCGCCAGCAGTGAGCCGGACAGTCTTCATGGCTACACCTTC.

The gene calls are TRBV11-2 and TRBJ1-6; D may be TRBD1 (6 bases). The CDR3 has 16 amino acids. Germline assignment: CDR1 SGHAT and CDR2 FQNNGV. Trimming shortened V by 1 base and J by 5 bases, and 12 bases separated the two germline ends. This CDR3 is CASSLVWGPDNSPLHF. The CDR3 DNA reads TGTGCCAGCAGCTTAGTTTGGGGGCCTGATAATTCACCCCTCCACTTT.

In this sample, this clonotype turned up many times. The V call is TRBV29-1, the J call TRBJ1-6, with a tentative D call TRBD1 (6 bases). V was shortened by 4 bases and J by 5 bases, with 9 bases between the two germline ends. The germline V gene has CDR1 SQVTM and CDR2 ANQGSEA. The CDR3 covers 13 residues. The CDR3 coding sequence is TGCAGCGTTGGTGAGGGGGATAATTCACCCCTCCACTTT. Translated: CSVGEGDNSPLHF.